The entry below describes one T cell receptor beta chain. The CDR3 loop spans 16 amino acids. V shed 5 bases and J 3 bases; nucleotides not matched to a gene: 9. Germline V lookup: CDR1 MDHEN, CDR2 SYDVKM. Full-length variable regions came from constant-region reverse primers plus semi-nested Nested Universal Primer A PCR. TCRdb independently ran MiXCR on the 5' RACE reads; one entry per CDR3 protein. The sample records approximately 40,000 distinct CDR3 sequences, roughly 30% being singletons. Sequencing input: tumor-infiltrating memory CD4+ T cells sorted from the breast tumor. Described subset: memory CD4+ T cells, CD4+CD45RO+CD25-. This receptor was obtained from a female donor with breast cancer. The chain links TRBV28 to TRBJ2-7; 11 positions match TRBD1. The CDR3 loop is CASSTGTGGKDYEQYF. The CDR3 DNA reads as TGTGCCAGCAGTACCGGGACAGGGGGAAAAGACTACGAGCAGTACTTC.